Below are 11 T cell receptor beta chains sequenced from a single sample in a study of Graves' ophthalmopathy and Graves' hyperthyroidism. Amplified material comprised TCR beta CDR3 regions derived from RNA transcripts. Investigators did first-round RT-PCR with HTBI primers, then second-round multiplex PCR. From the multiplex PCR reads, TCRdb called clonotypes with MiXCR, one entry per CDR3 protein. The profile shows approximately 500,000 distinct CDR3 sequences, approximately 15% of them singletons. The sequenced material came from blood. These receptors all stem from a woman aged 25 to 39 with Graves' ophthalmopathy.

In this sample, this clonotype turned up many times. V gene TRBV15 combines with J gene TRBJ2-7, with unresolved D. The CDR3 sequence is 15 residues long. Germline V CDR1 and CDR2: LNHNV, YYDKDF (reference sequence). Trimming removed 0 bases from V and 2 bases from J, with 11 bases in between. This CDR3 is CATSRDGDIAYEQYF. DNA of the CDR3: TGTGCCACCAGCAGAGATGGCGACATCGCCTACGAGCAGTACTTC.

This clonotype was detected a few times. The gene calls are TRBV11-2 and TRBJ2-5; 12 nucleotides agree with TRBD2. The CDR3 length is 17 residues. J lost 5 bases, V lost 3 bases, and 10 bases had no gene match. Germline assignment: CDR1 SGHAT and CDR2 FQNNGV. This CDR3 is CASSFSVSSGGGETQYF. The CDR3 bases are TGTGCCAGCAGCTTCTCGGTTTCTAGCGGGGGGGGCGAGACCCAGTACTTC.

At least ten counts were recorded for this clonotype. J is TRBJ2-7 and V is TRBV11-1; TRBD2 aligns across 12 bases. Trimming took 3 bases from V and 5 from J; bases not matched to a gene: 8. The germline gives CDR1 SGHAT, CDR2 FQDESV (reference sequence). There are 16 residues in the CDR3. In DNA form, the CDR3 reads TGTGCCAGCAGCTTGGGGACTAGCGGGCTGATCCACGAGCAGTACTTC. This sequence encodes CASSLGTSGLIHEQYF.

This clonotype was detected many times. The CDR3 spells CASSFWNPEKVYNSPLHF. CDR3 sequence (DNA): TGTGCCAGCAGTTTTTGGAACCCTGAAAAGGTCTATAATTCACCCCTCCACTTT. The chain carries TRBV28 and TRBJ1-6; D gene uncertain. Germline CDR1 reads MDHEN; CDR2 reads SYDVKM. V was pared by 3 bases and J by 3 bases, with 18 bases between. This CDR3 is 18 amino acids long.

This clonotype was detected a few times. The V call is TRBV20-1, the J call TRBJ2-5; the D gene is possibly TRBD2 (5 bases). V gave up 0 bases and J gave up 3 bases, with 8 bases separating them. The CDR3 length is 13 residues. Germline assignment: CDR1 DFQATT and CDR2 SNEGSKA (reference sequence). CDR3 protein: CSAREILEETQYF. DNA for the CDR3: TGCAGTGCTAGAGAAATACTAGAAGAGACCCAGTACTTC.

About this clonotype itself: This may arise from a read error, as a much more abundant clone is one base away. The chain has TRBV2 and TRBJ2-7, with unresolved D. This CDR3 comprises 12 residues. Trimming left V 8 bases short and J 4 bases short, with 12 bases between. The germline gives CDR1 SNHLY, CDR2 FYNNEI. The CDR3 DNA sequence: TGTGCCAGCGACGAACAGTTGTACGAGCAGTACTTC. This sequence encodes CASDEQLYEQYF.

This clonotype was recorded at least ten times. V gene TRBV28 combines with J gene TRBJ1-1; no firm D call. The CDR3 length is 15 residues. V was trimmed by 7 bases and J by 1 base, leaving 16 bases between them. Per the germline V gene, CDR1 is MDHEN and CDR2 is SYDVKM. The CDR3 region is CASTKAGRQNTEAFF. Written as DNA, the CDR3 is TGTGCCAGCACCAAAGCCGGACGTCAGAACACTGAAGCTTTCTTT.

The count of this clonotype is one. A much larger clone sits a single nucleotide away, making a read error possible. The chain is built from TRBV9 and TRBJ2-5; no reliable D call. V was trimmed by 1 base and J by 0 bases, leaving 10 bases between them. Germline V gives CDR1 SGDLS, CDR2 YYNGEE. CDR3 size: 15 residues. The CDR3 sequence: CASSVILGNQETQYF. The CDR3 bases are TGTGCCAGCAGCGTAATTCTAGGGAACCAAGAGACCCAGTACTTC.

At least ten counts were recorded for this clonotype. The V call is TRBV4-1, the J call TRBJ1-2; TRBD1 might be the D (6 bases). The length of the CDR3 is 16 residues. Germline lookup yields CDR1 MGHRA and CDR2 YSYEKL. V was cut by 1 base and J by 3 bases, with 15 bases left in between. The CDR3 spells CASSQVGTREYYGYTF. The DNA for the CDR3 is TGCGCCAGCAGCCAAGTTGGGACAAGGGAATACTATGGCTACACCTTC.

This clonotype was counted many times. The gene calls are TRBV29-1 and TRBJ2-7, with TRBD1 matching over 7 bases. Germline lookup yields CDR1 SQVTM and CDR2 ANQGSEA. J gave up 6 bases and V 4 bases, and 9 bases lay outside the gene matches. The CDR3 extends over 13 amino acids. CDR3: CSVATGEGGEQYF. DNA of the CDR3: TGCAGCGTTGCTACAGGGGAAGGGGGCGAGCAGTACTTC.

This clonotype appeared many times. The V call is TRBV30, the J call TRBJ1-2; D unresolved. In germline, CDR1 is GTSNPN, CDR2 SVGIG (reference sequence). This CDR3 contains 13 residues. V shed 0 bases and J shed 0 bases, with 5 bases lying between them. The CDR3 region is CAWSVVTNYGYTF. The CDR3 nucleotides are TGTGCCTGGAGTGTCGTAACTAACTATGGCTACACCTTC. The full variable domain, completed using reference TRBV30 and TRBJ1-2, is SQTIHQWPATLVQPVGSPLSLECTVEGTSNPNLYWYRQAAGRGLQLLFYSVGIGQISSEVPQNLSASRPQDRQFILSSKKLLLSDSGFYLCAWSVVTNYGYTFGSGTRLTVV.